This TCR beta chain stems from a study of CD8 T cells in ankylosing spondylitis. Whole-study findings and limits: Disease-linked clones were reportedly significantly enriched in matched ankylosing spondylitis synovial fluid.

V lost 5 bases and J lost 8; bases outside the gene matches: 6. CDR3 length: 15 residues. The germline V gene has CDR1 SEHNR and CDR2 FQNEAQ (reference sequence). This clonotype was counted between two and nine times. The target antigen is unknown. TCRdb ran MiXCR on the 5' RACE reads and lists one entry per CDR3 protein. The sample includes fewer than 350,000 distinct CDR3 sequences, around a tenth seen only once; the top ten take 8% to 9.5%. The chain couples TRBV7-9 to TRBJ1-4; 12 bases match TRBD1. This sequence originates from a female donor with ankylosing spondylitis or in good health (not recorded which). The specimen sequenced was blood, either unsorted or a sorted T cell fraction (not recorded which). The CDR3 is CASSRPGTGGEKLFF. The CDR3 DNA sequence: TGTGCCAGCAGCAGACCCGGGACAGGGGGCGAAAAACTGTTTTTT.